This paragraph covers one T cell receptor beta chain sequence. As yet, its antigen is unknown. This entry comes from a study of cytomegalovirus exposure and HLA in healthy donors. The study's findings and limits: Apart from CMV serostatus, no immune exposure information was available.

Use of 60 Vbeta and 13 Jbeta primers characterized the PCR. Assay used: immunoSEQ multiplex PCR; TCRdb lists only in-frame clones, some missing. This table has about 130,000 clones, just under 75% appearing once. Germline CDR1 SNHLY, CDR2 FYNNEI. V lost 0 bases, J lost 10 bases, and 7 bases lay in between. This CDR3 contains 13 residues. Input material: PBMCs. The chain combines TRBV2 with TRBJ1-6; D is undetermined. The sequence came from a man in his sixties in good health and CMV-seropositive. In DNA form, the CDR3 reads TGTGCCAGCAGTGAAGCCGGCGGGTCACCCCTCCACTTT. As protein: CASSEAGGSPLHF.